This T cell receptor beta chain derives from a study of shared clonotypes between healthy human individuals. Subsets obtained from CD4+ cells comprised CD45RA+ naive and CD45RA-negative memory cells. Profiling relied on immunoSEQ multiplex PCR, and the TCRdb table lists in-frame clones only, not all of them. The sample lists approximately 1,000,000 clones, approximately 80% seen once, with roughly 0.82% in the top ten. Germline CDR1 LNHDA, CDR2 SQIVND (reference sequence). The length of the CDR3 is 15 residues. V dropped 5 bases and J dropped 0 bases, with 13 bases sitting between them. The sequenced sample consisted of memory CD4+ T cells from PBMCs. The subset: CD45RA-negative fraction. This receptor was identified in a man aged 18 to 35 in good health. Some clones in this sample may be carry-over from other donors' samples. The rearrangement uses TRBV19 and TRBJ1-2, with D tentatively TRBD1 (5 bases). CDR3 DNA sequence: TGTGCCAGTAGTCGCCGGGACCGGCCTAACTATGGCTACACCTTC. This gives the protein CASSRRDRPNYGYTF.